Shown below are 18 T cell receptor beta chains from a single sample sequenced in a study of T cell changes during pregnancy in multiple sclerosis. The assay was immunoSEQ multiplex PCR, and TCRdb's table has in-frame clones only and misses some. The sample consists of 40,000 or so clones, 91% of them appearing once. The input for sequencing was CD8+ T cells from peripheral blood mononuclear cells, taken in the second trimester of pregnancy. These receptors came from a female donor with multiple sclerosis, enrolled in a pregnancy study.

The gene calls are TRBV9 and TRBJ1-2, with 8 bases that match TRBD1. CDR1 is SGDLS and CDR2 is YYNGEE in the germline V gene. V lost 0 bases and J lost 2; bases outside the gene matches: 9. CDR3 length: 17 residues. This CDR3 is CASSVGPGQVTNYGYTF. CDR3 DNA sequence: TGTGCCAGCAGCGTAGGACCGGGACAGGTCACAAACTATGGCTACACCTTC.

The rearrangement links TRBV4-3 to TRBJ2-1, with 9 bases identical to TRBD2. Germline CDR1 LGHNA, CDR2 YSLEER. The CDR3 length is 17 residues. Losses at the gene ends were 0 bases for V and 9 bases for J; bases not matched to a gene: 12. CDR3 amino acids: CASSQEGIGGGALEQFF. CDR3 nucleotides: TGCGCCAGCAGCCAAGAAGGAATCGGCGGGGGGGCCCTTGAGCAGTTCTTC.

The V gene is TRBV27, the J gene TRBJ2-2; D remains unclear. The germline V and J ends were trimmed by 5 bases and 1 base, with 8 bases remaining between them. The CDR3 covers 14 residues. Germline V gene sequence: CDR1 MNHEY, CDR2 SMNVEV (reference sequence). The CDR3 DNA sequence: TGTGCCAGCAGTGGCGGTTTGAACACCGGGGAGCTGTTTTTT. Its protein is CASSGGLNTGELFF.

This clone was picked up a small number of times. The gene calls are TRBV19 and TRBJ1-2; 7 nucleotides agree with TRBD1. Germline CDR1 and CDR2: LNHDA and SQIVND (reference sequence). This CDR3 region has 15 residues. V shed 1 base, J shed 6 bases, and the junction held 8 bases outside the gene matches. The CDR3 reads CASSIGDREVHGYTF. The CDR3 bases are TGTGCCAGTAGTATAGGAGACAGGGAGGTCCATGGCTACACCTTC.

The chain recombines TRBV7-8 with TRBJ1-1; the match to TRBD1 covers 11 bases. The CDR3 length is 16 residues. Germline values: CDR1 SGHVS, CDR2 FQNEAQ. The ends lost 4 bases at V and 2 bases at J; junction bases unmatched: 6. As DNA, the CDR3 is TGTGCCAGCAGCTCTAGGACAGGGGGCATAAACACTGAAGCTTTCTTT. It encodes CASSSRTGGINTEAFF.

V usage is TRBV2 and J usage is TRBJ2-7; 8 nucleotides line up with TRBD1. Germline values: CDR1 SNHLY, CDR2 FYNNEI. The CDR3 sequence is 14 residues long. V trimming: 7 bases; J trimming: 4 bases; junction bases outside the gene matches: 9. The DNA for the CDR3 is TGTGCCAGCACTGTGAGACAGGGGCAATACGAGCAGTACTTC. It encodes CASTVRQGQYEQYF.

The CDR3 spells CASSSRTSGLAKNIQYF. The DNA for the CDR3 is TGTGCCAGCAGCTCACGGACTAGCGGGTTAGCCAAAAACATTCAGTACTTC. The chain joins TRBV7-9 to TRBJ2-4; 11 nucleotides align to TRBD2. CDR3 length equals 17 residues. CDR1 is SEHNR, CDR2 FQNEAQ, per germline (reference sequence). V was pared by 4 bases and J by 0 bases, with 5 bases of the junction left unmatched.

This clone occurred once. The chain joins TRBV5-1 to TRBJ1-2, with 10 positions matching TRBD1. V dropped 0 bases and J dropped 3; count of bases not matched to a gene: 8. Per germline, CDR1 SGHRS and CDR2 YFSETQ. This CDR3 has 17 residues. This CDR3 is CASSLVGQGVDDYGYTF. The CDR3 DNA sequence: TGCGCCAGCAGCTTGGTAGGACAGGGGGTTGATGACTATGGCTACACCTTC.

V usage is TRBV27 and J usage is TRBJ2-2, with D perhaps matching TRBD2 (6 bases). V shed 5 bases and J shed 3 bases, with 16 bases lying between them. Germline CDR1 and CDR2: MNHEY and SMNVEV (reference sequence). This CDR3 region has 16 residues. CDR3 nucleotide sequence: TGTGCCAGCAGTCCAACCTCACTAGCCCACACCGGGGAGCTGTTTTTT. Its translation is CASSPTSLAHTGELFF.

V and J are TRBV20-1 and TRBJ2-7, with D hard to call. Per the germline V gene, CDR1 is DFQATT and CDR2 is SNEGSKA (reference sequence). V lost 6 bases and J 3 bases, leaving 9 bases between the germline ends. The CDR3 length is 11 residues. The CDR3 nucleotides read TGCAGTGCCGCTAAATACTACGAGCAGTACTTC. Amino acids: CSAAKYYEQYF.

This clone was seen only once. The V call is TRBV9, the J call TRBJ1-2; TRBD1 matches at 8 bases. J gave up 4 bases and V 0 bases, and 2 bases lay outside the gene matches. This CDR3 contains 14 residues. Germline V gene lookup returns CDR1 SGDLS and CDR2 YYNGEE. As DNA, the CDR3 is TGTGCCAGCAGCGTAGCGGACAGGGCCTATGGCTACACCTTC. This translates into CASSVADRAYGYTF.

V is TRBV7-8 and J is TRBJ1-1, with 10 nucleotides matching TRBD1. The J segment lost 5 bases and the V segment lost 1 base, leaving 4 bases of the junction unmatched. CDR1 SGHVS and CDR2 FQNEAQ come from the germline V gene. The CDR3 has 15 amino acids. This CDR3 is CASSLGQGAGTEAFF. The CDR3 region has the DNA TGTGCCAGCAGCTTAGGACAGGGGGCCGGGACTGAAGCTTTCTTT.

V and J are TRBV19 and TRBJ2-7; D unresolved. Germline-derived CDR1 and CDR2 are LNHDA and SQIVND (reference sequence). This CDR3 is built from 12 residues. Between the trimmed V and J ends, which lost 3 bases and 5 bases, there was a span of 8 bases. CDR3 amino acids: CASSMGRDEQYF. In DNA, the CDR3 is TGTGCCAGTAGTATGGGCCGAGACGAGCAGTACTTC.

This clone was seen once. The chain joins TRBV9 to TRBJ1-6; perhaps TRBD1 as D (5 bases). In germline, CDR1 is SGDLS, CDR2 YYNGEE. Deletions cut 1 base from V and 7 bases from J, with 9 bases between. The CDR3 is 14 residues long. CDR3 sequence: CASSVSGWNSPLHF. The CDR3 DNA reads TGTGCCAGCAGCGTATCAGGGTGGAATTCACCCCTCCACTTT.

This chain uses TRBV7-6 with TRBJ2-2; 7 bases agree with TRBD1. Germline assignment: CDR1 SGHVS and CDR2 FNYEAQ. Germline trimming cut 4 bases from V and 9 bases from J; bases unmatched to any gene: 8. The CDR3 has 14 amino acids. The CDR3 region is CASSSTGDPRELFF. Here the CDR3 DNA reads TGTGCCAGCAGCTCAACAGGGGATCCGAGGGAGCTGTTTTTT.

The rearrangement links TRBV5-5 to TRBJ2-2; tentatively, D is TRBD1 (5 bases). The CDR3 totals 13 residues. Germline CDR1 is SGHKS and CDR2 is YYEKEE (reference sequence). Between the trimmed V and J ends, which lost 4 bases and 5 bases, there was a span of 9 bases. This chain's CDR3 is CASSLAGTGELFF. For the CDR3, the DNA is TGTGCCAGCAGCCTTGCAGGGACCGGGGAGCTGTTTTTT.

V and J are TRBV7-7 and TRBJ1-6, with no clear D. CDR3 length equals 15 residues. The V end lost 2 bases, the J end lost 7 bases, and 12 bases lay between the germline ends. Germline V lookup: CDR1 SSHAT, CDR2 FNYEAQ (reference sequence). CDR3 sequence: CASSLTAAENSPLHF. The CDR3 DNA reads as TGTGCCAGCAGCTTAACGGCGGCAGAAAATTCACCCCTCCACTTT.

In its sample, this clone was seen once. CDR3 in amino acids: CASGEAQPPDRASWGYTF. The DNA of the CDR3 is TGTGCTAGTGGTGAGGCCCAGCCCCCGGACAGGGCCAGTTGGGGCTACACCTTC. J is TRBJ1-2 and V is TRBV12-5; TRBD1 matches at 8 bases. This CDR3 spans 18 amino acids. The V gene's germline CDR1 is LGHNT and CDR2 FRNRAP. With 5 bases clipped from V and 8 bases from J, the junction kept 22 bases outside the gene matches.